Detailed here is one TCR beta chain. Its matching antigen is unknown. CDR1 and CDR2 from the germline V gene are MNHEY and SMNVEV (reference sequence). Trimming took 6 bases from V and 5 from J; bases not matched to a gene: 16. CDR3 length: 17 residues. The source of the sample is a study of T cell repertoires in cytomegalovirus infection. Each CDR3 protein gets one entry after TCRdb re-called the reads with MiXCR. The sample lists around 130,000 distinct CDR3 sequences, approximately 24% occurring once. Study results and caveats: CMV-specific HLA-C-restricted TCR beta clonotypes dominated the ex vivo response. Cumulative public TCR beta family frequency identified carriers of CMV plus the relevant HLA.

The sequencing input was PBMCs, sequenced either directly or after in vitro stimulation (not recorded which). The clonotype was recovered from a human donor in good health (CMV status not recorded). Some clones in this sample may be carry-over from other donors' samples. The chain joins TRBV27 to TRBJ2-5, with 9 bases identical to TRBD2. CDR3 sequence (DNA): TGTGCCAGCAGCCCCTTCTTGATAGCGGGAGTAAAGGAGACCCAGTACTTC. Encoded protein: CASSPFLIAGVKETQYF.